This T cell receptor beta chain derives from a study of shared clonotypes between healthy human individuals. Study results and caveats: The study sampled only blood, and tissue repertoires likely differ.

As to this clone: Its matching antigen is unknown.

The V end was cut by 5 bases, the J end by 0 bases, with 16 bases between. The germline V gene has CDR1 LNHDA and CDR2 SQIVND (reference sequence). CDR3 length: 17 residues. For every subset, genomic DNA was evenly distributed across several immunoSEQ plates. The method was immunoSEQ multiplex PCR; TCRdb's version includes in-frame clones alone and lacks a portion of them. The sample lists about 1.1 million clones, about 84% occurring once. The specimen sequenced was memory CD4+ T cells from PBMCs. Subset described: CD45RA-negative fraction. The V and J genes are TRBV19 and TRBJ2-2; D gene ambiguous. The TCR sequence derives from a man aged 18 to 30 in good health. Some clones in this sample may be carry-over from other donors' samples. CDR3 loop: CASSQPLGRSNTGELFF. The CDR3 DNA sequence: TGTGCCAGTAGTCAGCCTCTAGGCAGGTCGAACACCGGGGAGCTGTTTTTT.